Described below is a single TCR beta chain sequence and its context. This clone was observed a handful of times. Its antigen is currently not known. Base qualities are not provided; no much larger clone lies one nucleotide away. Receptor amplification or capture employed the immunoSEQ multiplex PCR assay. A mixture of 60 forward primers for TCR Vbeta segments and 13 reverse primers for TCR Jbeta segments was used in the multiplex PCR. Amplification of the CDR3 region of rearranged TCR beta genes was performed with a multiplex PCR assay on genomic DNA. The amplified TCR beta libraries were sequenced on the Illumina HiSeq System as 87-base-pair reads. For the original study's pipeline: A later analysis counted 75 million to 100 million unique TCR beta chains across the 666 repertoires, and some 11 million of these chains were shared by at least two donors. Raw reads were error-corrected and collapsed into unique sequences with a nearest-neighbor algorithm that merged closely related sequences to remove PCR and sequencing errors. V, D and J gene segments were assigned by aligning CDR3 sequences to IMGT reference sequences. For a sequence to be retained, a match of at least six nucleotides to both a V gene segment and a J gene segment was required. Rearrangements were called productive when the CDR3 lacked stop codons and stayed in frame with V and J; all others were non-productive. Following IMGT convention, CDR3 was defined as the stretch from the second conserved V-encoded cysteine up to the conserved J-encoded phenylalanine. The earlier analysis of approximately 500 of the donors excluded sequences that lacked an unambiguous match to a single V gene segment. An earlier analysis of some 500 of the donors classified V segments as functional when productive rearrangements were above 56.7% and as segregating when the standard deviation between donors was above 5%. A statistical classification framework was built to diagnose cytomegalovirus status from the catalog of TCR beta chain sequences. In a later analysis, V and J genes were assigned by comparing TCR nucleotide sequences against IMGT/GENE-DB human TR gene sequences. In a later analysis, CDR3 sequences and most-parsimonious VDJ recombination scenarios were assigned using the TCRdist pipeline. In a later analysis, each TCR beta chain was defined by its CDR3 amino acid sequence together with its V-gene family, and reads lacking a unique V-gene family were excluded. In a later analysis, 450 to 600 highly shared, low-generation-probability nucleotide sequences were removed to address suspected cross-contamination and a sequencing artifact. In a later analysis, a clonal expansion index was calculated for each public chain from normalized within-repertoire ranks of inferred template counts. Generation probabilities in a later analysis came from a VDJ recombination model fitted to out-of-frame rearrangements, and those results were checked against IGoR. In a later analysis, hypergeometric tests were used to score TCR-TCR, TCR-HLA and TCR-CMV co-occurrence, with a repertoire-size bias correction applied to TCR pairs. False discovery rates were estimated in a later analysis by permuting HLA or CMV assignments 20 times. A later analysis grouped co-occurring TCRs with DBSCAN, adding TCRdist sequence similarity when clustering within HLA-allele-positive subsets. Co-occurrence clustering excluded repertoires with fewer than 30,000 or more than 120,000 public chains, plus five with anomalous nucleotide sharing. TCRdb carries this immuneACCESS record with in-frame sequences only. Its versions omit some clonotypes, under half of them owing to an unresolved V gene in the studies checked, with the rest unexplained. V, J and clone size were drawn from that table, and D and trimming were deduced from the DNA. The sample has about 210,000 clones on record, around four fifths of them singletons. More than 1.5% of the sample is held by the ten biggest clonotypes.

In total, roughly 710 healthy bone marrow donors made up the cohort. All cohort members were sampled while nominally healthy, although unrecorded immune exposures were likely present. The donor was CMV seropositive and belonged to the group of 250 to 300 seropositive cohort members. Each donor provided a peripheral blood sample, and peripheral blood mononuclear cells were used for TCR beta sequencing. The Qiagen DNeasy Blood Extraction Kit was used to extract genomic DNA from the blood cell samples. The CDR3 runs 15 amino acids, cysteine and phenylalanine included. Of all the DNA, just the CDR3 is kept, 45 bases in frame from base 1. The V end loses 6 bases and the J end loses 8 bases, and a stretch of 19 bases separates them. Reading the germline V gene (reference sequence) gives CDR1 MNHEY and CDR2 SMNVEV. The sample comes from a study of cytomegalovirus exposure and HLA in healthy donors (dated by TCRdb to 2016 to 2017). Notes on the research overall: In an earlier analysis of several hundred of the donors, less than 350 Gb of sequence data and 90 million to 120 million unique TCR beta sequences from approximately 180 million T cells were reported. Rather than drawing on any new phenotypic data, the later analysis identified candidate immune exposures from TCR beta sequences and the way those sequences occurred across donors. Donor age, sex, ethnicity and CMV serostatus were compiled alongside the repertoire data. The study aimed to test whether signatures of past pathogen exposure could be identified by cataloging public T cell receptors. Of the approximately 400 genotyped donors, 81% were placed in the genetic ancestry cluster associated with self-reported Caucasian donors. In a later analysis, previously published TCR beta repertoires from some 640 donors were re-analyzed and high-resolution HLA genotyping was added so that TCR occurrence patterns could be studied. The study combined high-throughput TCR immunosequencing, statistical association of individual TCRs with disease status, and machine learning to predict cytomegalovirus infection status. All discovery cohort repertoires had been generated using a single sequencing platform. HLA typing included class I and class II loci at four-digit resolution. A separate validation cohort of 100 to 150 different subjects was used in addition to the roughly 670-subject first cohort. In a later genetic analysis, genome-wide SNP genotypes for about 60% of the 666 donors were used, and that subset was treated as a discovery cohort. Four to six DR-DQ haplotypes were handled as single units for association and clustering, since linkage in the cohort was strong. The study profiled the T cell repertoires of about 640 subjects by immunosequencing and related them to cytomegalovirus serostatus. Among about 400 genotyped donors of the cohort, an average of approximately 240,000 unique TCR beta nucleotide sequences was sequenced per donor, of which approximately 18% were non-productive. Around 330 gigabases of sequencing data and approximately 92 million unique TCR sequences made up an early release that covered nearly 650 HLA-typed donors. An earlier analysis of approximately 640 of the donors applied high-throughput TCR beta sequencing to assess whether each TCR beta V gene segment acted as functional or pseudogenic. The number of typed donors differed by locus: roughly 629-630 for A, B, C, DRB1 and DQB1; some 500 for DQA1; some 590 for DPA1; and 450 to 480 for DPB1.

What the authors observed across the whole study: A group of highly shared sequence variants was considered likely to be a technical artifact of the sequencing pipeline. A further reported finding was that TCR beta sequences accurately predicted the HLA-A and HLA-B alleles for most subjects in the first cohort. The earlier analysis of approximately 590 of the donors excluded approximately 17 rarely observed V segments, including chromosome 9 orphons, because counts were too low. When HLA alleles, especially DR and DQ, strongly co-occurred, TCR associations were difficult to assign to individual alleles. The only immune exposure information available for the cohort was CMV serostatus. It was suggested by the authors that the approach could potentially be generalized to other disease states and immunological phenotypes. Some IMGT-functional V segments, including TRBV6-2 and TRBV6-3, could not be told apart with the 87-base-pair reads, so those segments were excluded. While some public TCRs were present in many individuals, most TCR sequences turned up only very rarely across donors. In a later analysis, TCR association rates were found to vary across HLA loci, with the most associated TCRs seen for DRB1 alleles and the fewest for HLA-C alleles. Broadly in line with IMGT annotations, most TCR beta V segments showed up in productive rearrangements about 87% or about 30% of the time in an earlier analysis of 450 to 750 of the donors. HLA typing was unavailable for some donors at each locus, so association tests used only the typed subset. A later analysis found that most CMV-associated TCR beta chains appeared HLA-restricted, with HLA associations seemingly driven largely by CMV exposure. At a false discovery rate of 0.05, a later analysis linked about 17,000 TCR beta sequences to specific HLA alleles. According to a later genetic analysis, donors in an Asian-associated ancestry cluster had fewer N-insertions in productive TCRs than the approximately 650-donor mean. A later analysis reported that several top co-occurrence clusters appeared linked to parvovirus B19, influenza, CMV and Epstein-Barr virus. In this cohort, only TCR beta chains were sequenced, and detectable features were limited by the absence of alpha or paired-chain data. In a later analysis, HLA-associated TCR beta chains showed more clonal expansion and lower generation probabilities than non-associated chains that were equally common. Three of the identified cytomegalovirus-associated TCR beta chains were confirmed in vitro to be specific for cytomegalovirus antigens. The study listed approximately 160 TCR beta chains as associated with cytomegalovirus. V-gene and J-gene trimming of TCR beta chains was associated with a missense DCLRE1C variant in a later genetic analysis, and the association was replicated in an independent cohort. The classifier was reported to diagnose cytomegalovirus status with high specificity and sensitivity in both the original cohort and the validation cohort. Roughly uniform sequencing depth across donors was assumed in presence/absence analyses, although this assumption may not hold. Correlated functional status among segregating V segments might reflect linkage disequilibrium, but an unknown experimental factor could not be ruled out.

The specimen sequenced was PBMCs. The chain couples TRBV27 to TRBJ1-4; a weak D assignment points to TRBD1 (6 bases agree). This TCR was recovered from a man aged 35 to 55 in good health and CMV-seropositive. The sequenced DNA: TGTGCCAGCAGCCTAACAGGGCTCTTAGGGGAAAAACTGTTTTTT. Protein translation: CASSLTGLLGEKLFF.